This is a list of T cell receptor beta chains from one sample in a study of breast tumors, draining lymph nodes, adjacent tissues. One entry per CDR3 protein results from TCRdb running MiXCR on the multiplex PCR reads. The sample yields about 230,000 distinct CDR3 sequences, roughly 32% seen once. Input material: axillary lymph node tissue. Receptor source: a female donor with breast cancer. Some clones in this sample may be carry-over from other donors' samples. Both conserved end residues are part of each CDR3. A D gene is named only where the DNA matches it firmly. Expanded clones are given a class, and other clones once, few, many or no size at all.

abundance,d_gene,j_gene,v_gene,CDR3aa,CDR3nt
NA,NA,TRBJ2-3,TRBV6-5,CASRLLSNTDTQYF,TGTGCCAGCAGATTATTGAGCAACACAGATACGCAGTATTTT
few,NA,TRBJ1-1,TRBV19,CASSALRENTEAFF,TGTGCCAGTAGTGCCTTAAGGGAGAACACTGAAGCTTTCTTT
NA,TRBD1,TRBJ1-1,TRBV4-2,CASSQVSSPDRAPEAFF,TGTGCCAGCAGCCAAGTTAGTAGTCCGGACAGGGCCCCTGAAGCTTTCTTT
NA,NA,TRBJ2-5,TRBV28,CASSSRGQETQYF,TGTGCCAGCAGTTCCCGGGGCCAAGAGACCCAGTACTTC
many,NA,TRBJ2-1,TRBV29-1,CSVYALFDEQFF,TGCAGCGTTTACGCTCTCTTCGATGAGCAGTTCTTC
many,TRBD2,TRBJ2-7,TRBV6-2/TRBV6-3,CASSYSSGRLYEQYF,TGTGCCAGCAGTTACAGTAGCGGGAGACTCTACGAGCAGTACTTC
NA,NA,TRBJ1-5,TRBV19,CASSLQGITTQHF,TGTGCCAGTAGTTTACAGGGAATTACGACCCAGCATTTT
NA,NA,TRBJ1-4,TRBV15,CATSSDTGANERLFF,TGTGCCACCAGCAGTGATACTGGGGCAAATGAAAGACTGTTTTTT
NA,NA,TRBJ1-3,TRBV27,CASGGYGNTIYF,TGTGCCAGCGGGGGCTACGGAAACACCATATATTTT
NA,NA,TRBJ2-2,TRBV2,CASILLRGAGELFF,TGTGCCAGCATCCTATTGAGGGGGGCCGGGGAGCTGTTTTTT
NA,TRBD1,TRBJ2-5,TRBV10-3,CANREGTGSRETQYF,TGCGCCAACAGGGAGGGGACAGGGTCTCGAGAGACCCAGTACTTC
many,NA,TRBJ2-5,TRBV20-1,CSAYDNLRLPQETQYF,TGCAGTGCCTATGACAACCTAAGACTCCCCCAAGAGACCCAGTACTTC
NA,TRBD2,TRBJ2-3,TRBV7-9,CASSPGSRLAGVRTDTQYF,TGTGCCAGCAGCCCCGGGAGCCGACTAGCGGGAGTGAGGACAGATACGCAGTATTTT
NA,TRBD1,TRBJ1-4,TRBV5-1,CASSRGTGGEKLFF,TGCGCCAGCAGCAGGGGGACAGGAGGTGAAAAACTGTTTTTT
many,NA,TRBJ2-4,TRBV20-1,CSTHGAGRNIQYF,TGCAGTACGCACGGGGCAGGACGGAACATTCAGTACTTC
NA,NA,TRBJ1-5,TRBV7-9,CARNLQGQGQPQHF,TGTGCCAGGAACCTACAGGGTCAAGGGCAGCCCCAGCATTTT
NA,NA,TRBJ1-4,TRBV9,CASSVSVGQGGETLFF,TGTGCCAGCAGCGTCAGTGTGGGGCAGGGTGGTGAAACGCTGTTTTTT
many,TRBD2,TRBJ2-3,TRBV9,CASGKLAGGSTDTQYF,TGTGCCAGCGGCAAACTAGCGGGAGGAAGCACAGATACGCAGTATTTT
many,TRBD2,TRBJ2-1,TRBV6-5,CASSPASGRAYNEQFF,TGTGCCAGCAGCCCCGCTAGCGGGAGGGCGTACAATGAGCAGTTCTTC
many,TRBD2,TRBJ2-3,TRBV19,CASKGTGGARTDTQYF,TGTGCCAGTAAGGGGACGGGGGGGGCGCGAACAGATACGCAGTATTTT
NA,TRBD2,TRBJ2-7,TRBV7-9,CASSLSSGRDGYEQYF,TGTGCCAGCAGCCTGTCTAGCGGGAGAGACGGGTACGAGCAGTACTTC
many,TRBD1,TRBJ2-2,TRBV20-1,CSASPTGGITGELFF,TGCAGTGCTTCACCGACAGGGGGCATCACCGGGGAGCTGTTTTTT
many,NA,TRBJ2-5,TRBV5-6,CASSLEGGIQETQYF,TGTGCCAGCAGCTTGGAAGGGGGGATCCAAGAGACCCAGTACTTC
NA,NA,TRBJ2-1,TRBV19,CASSIGPGALEQFF,TGTGCCAGTAGTATAGGTCCAGGGGCCCTTGAGCAGTTCTTC
NA,NA,TRBJ1-2,TRBV28,CASMGDGTIGYTF,TGTGCCAGCATGGGGGATGGTACAATCGGCTACACCTTC
NA,TRBD1,TRBJ2-5,TRBV6-5,CASSGTGGIGTQYF,TGTGCCAGCAGTGGGACAGGGGGCATCGGGACCCAGTACTTC
NA,NA,TRBJ1-5,TRBV27,CASSPRPGDQPQHF,TGTGCCAGCAGTCCCCGGCCTGGGGATCAGCCCCAGCATTTT
many,TRBD2,TRBJ2-7,TRBV19,CASSRGLAGGYEQYF,TGTGCCAGTAGTCGGGGACTAGCGGGAGGCTACGAGCAGTACTTC
many,NA,TRBJ2-2,TRBV7-3,CASSHRATGELFF,TGTGCCAGCAGCCACCGGGCCACCGGGGAGCTGTTTTTT
many,NA,TRBJ2-7,TRBV20-1,CSARDLTGSYEQYF,TGCAGTGCTAGAGATTTGACGGGATCCTACGAGCAGTACTTC
many,TRBD1,TRBJ2-5,TRBV9,CASSVAGQGETQSF,TGTGCCAGCAGCGTAGCGGGACAGGGAGAGACCCAGTCCTTC